This entry lists 9 T cell receptor beta chains sequenced from one sample in a study of T and B cells in COVID-19 patients. From blood, roughly 250-500 ng of genomic DNA served as TRB template. TRB rearrangements were amplified by multiplex PCR with BIOMED2 TRB-A/B primers. TCRdb processed the multiplex PCR reads anew with MiXCR; each CDR3 protein has one entry. Here the sample spans about 15,000 distinct CDR3 sequences, approximately 30% being singletons. Sequenced material: blood. These TCRs come from a human donor who had recovered from COVID-19.

This clonotype was observed many times. V usage is TRBV19 and J usage is TRBJ2-2, with D maybe TRBD2 (6 bases). The germline gives CDR1 LNHDA, CDR2 SQIVND (reference sequence). The V gene lost 11 bases and the J gene lost 0 bases, with 13 bases spanning the gap. The CDR3 is made up of 14 amino acids. CDR3 protein: CASQRVANTGELFF. The CDR3 nucleotides are TGTGCCTCTCAGCGGGTTGCGAACACCGGGGAGCTGTTTTTT.

This clonotype was counted a few times. The CDR3 spells CATSSRDRGRDRPYEQYF. As DNA, the CDR3 is TGTGCCACCAGCAGCCGCGACCGAGGTCGGGACAGGCCCTACGAGCAGTACTTC. The chain combines TRBV15 with TRBJ2-7, with 8 bases lining up with TRBD1. The length of the CDR3 is 18 residues. From germline, CDR1 is LNHNV and CDR2 YYDKDF (reference sequence). V lost 3 bases and J lost 2; bases outside the gene matches: 15.

This clonotype has a count of ten or more. V usage is TRBV18 and J usage is TRBJ1-1, with D hard to call. CDR3 size: 13 residues. Looked up from germline, CDR1 is KGHSH and CDR2 is LQKENI. The ends were cut back, 3 bases at V and 3 bases at J, with 8 bases in the middle. Written as DNA, the CDR3 is TGTGCCAGCTCACCTGGAGAGTACACTGAAGCTTTCTTT. It yields the protein CASSPGEYTEAFF.

This clonotype was counted a few times. The chain links TRBV13 to TRBJ1-1, with TRBD1 matching 10 bases. This CDR3 is 16 amino acids long. V was pared by 1 base and J by 4 bases, with 6 bases of the junction left unmatched. Germline V gene data show CDR1 as PRHDT and CDR2 as FYEKMQ (reference sequence). The CDR3 bases are TGTGCCAGCAGCTTAGCGGATTGGACAGGGGGCACTGAAGCTTTCTTT. Protein sequence: CASSLADWTGGTEAFF. Drawing the rest from reference TRBV13 and TRBJ1-1, the complete variable domain is AAGVIQSPRHLIKEKRETATLKCYPIPRHDTVYWYQQGPGQDPQFLISFYEKMQSDKGSIPDRFSAQQFSDYHSELNMSSLELGDSALYFCASSLADWTGGTEAFFGQGTRLTVV.

V and J are TRBV20-1 and TRBJ1-5; D is undetermined. Germline assignment: CDR1 DFQATT and CDR2 SNEGSKA (reference sequence). Trimming cost V 5 bases and J 2 bases, with 10 bases left between them. CDR3 size: 13 residues. The CDR3 loop reads CSASRDGNQPQHF. As DNA, the CDR3 is TGCAGTGCTTCTAGGGATGGCAATCAGCCCCAGCATTTT.

Comment on this clonotype: With a much larger clone just one base away, this may be a read error. The CDR3: CASSGSNQPQNF. Written as DNA, the CDR3 is TGTGCCAGCAGCGGAAGCAATCAGCCCCAGAATTTT. The V gene is TRBV6-2 or TRBV6-3, the J gene TRBJ1-5, with D uncertain. The CDR3 spans 12 residues. The germline gives CDR1 MNHEY, CDR2 SVGEGT.

This clonotype was recorded many times. The chain uses TRBV6-5 and TRBJ1-1; 7 nucleotides line up with TRBD1. J gave up 2 bases and V 11 bases, and 8 bases lay outside the gene matches. The CDR3 consists of 13 residues. Germline V gives CDR1 MNHEY, CDR2 SVGAGI. For the CDR3, the DNA is TGTGCCGCCTCGGGACAGCCTAACACTGAAGCTTTCTTT. It codes for CAASGQPNTEAFF.

This clonotype was observed many times. CDR3 sequence reads: CASSQSAGGRTDTQYF. The CDR3 DNA is TGCGCCAGCAGCCAATCAGCGGGGGGGAGGACAGATACGCAGTATTTT. The chain recombines TRBV4-3 with TRBJ2-3, with TRBD2 identical over 10 bases. Trimming cost V 2 bases and J 3 bases; bases outside gene matches: 5. Germline values: CDR1 LGHNA, CDR2 YSLEER. The CDR3 is 16 amino acids.

This rearrangement joins TRBV12-3 or TRBV12-4 to TRBJ1-6; 8 bases are a match to TRBD1. The CDR3 runs 14 residues. V shed 6 bases, J shed 7 bases, and the junction held 5 bases outside the gene matches. CDR3 nucleotides: TGTGCCAGCAGAAGAGGACAGGGAAATTCACCCCTCCACTTT. It yields the protein CASRRGQGNSPLHF.